The 17 T cell receptor beta chains below all came from one sample that was sequenced in a study of cytomegalovirus exposure and HLA in healthy donors. The PCR contained 60 Vbeta and 13 Jbeta primers. Assay: immunoSEQ multiplex PCR; the TCRdb copy retains only in-frame clones and omits some. Of some 130,000 clones in the sample, about 74% were seen once. Sequencing input: PBMCs. These receptors all stem from a man aged 25-40 years in good health and CMV-seronegative.

The chain employs TRBV10-3 and TRBJ2-2, with 8 bases fitting TRBD2. With 6 bases clipped from V and 7 bases from J, the junction kept 16 bases outside the gene matches. This CDR3 is built from 17 residues. Germline CDR1 is ENHRY and CDR2 is SYGVKD. This CDR3 is CAISVHRLASQDGELFF. CDR3 nucleotide sequence: TGTGCCATCAGCGTCCACCGACTAGCGTCCCAGGACGGGGAGCTGTTTTTT.

This clone was detected only once. The chain employs TRBV4-1 and TRBJ2-1; D unclear. V shed 0 bases and J shed 6 bases, with 21 bases lying between them. Germline CDR1 MGHRA, CDR2 YSYEKL. This CDR3 region has 18 residues. The CDR3 loop is CASSQEDSSLKLGNEQFF. The CDR3 nucleotides read TGCGCCAGCAGCCAAGAGGATAGCAGCTTAAAGTTAGGCAATGAGCAGTTCTTC.

The chain combines TRBV7-8 with TRBJ2-1; the match to TRBD1 covers 9 bases. Per the germline V gene, CDR1 is SGHVS and CDR2 is FQNEAQ. The trim removed 5 bases at V and 7 bases at J, leaving 9 bases unmatched. The CDR3 has 15 amino acids. CDR3 in DNA: TGTGCCAGCAGCCCTATCGGGACAGGGAATAATGAGCAGTTCTTC. The encoded protein is CASSPIGTGNNEQFF.

This clone has just one count. The J gene is TRBJ1-1, the V gene TRBV6-5, with no clear D. This CDR3 is built from 14 residues. CDR1 is MNHEY, CDR2 SVGAGI, per germline. V lost 6 bases to trimming and J lost 1 base, with 12 bases between them. The CDR3 sequence is CASSRSTQNTEAFF. Written as DNA, the CDR3 is TGTGCCAGCAGCCGATCGACACAGAACACTGAAGCTTTCTTT.

This clone occurred a few times. The chain carries TRBV10-2 and TRBJ2-1, with 11 bases that match TRBD2. The length of the CDR3 is 17 residues. The V gene's germline CDR1 is WSHSY and CDR2 SAAADI. The ends lost 6 bases at V and 2 bases at J; junction bases unmatched: 9. The CDR3 nucleotides read TGCGCCAGCAGCGTCGTCAATAGCGGGAGGGCCTACAATGAGCAGTTCTTC. This encodes CASSVVNSGRAYNEQFF.

The V and J genes are TRBV28 and TRBJ2-3, with D perhaps TRBD2 (6 bases). V was clipped by 6 bases and J by 0 bases, with 7 bases between them. Per the germline V gene, CDR1 is MDHEN and CDR2 is SYDVKM. The CDR3 consists of 13 residues. The CDR3 is CASRRGSTDTQYF. The CDR3 DNA is TGTGCCAGCAGACGGGGGAGCACAGATACGCAGTATTTT.

The rearrangement uses TRBV5-1 and TRBJ2-3, with 8 bases matching TRBD2. This CDR3 has 16 amino acids. Trimming took 0 bases from V and 2 from J; bases not matched to a gene: 5. Germline values: CDR1 SGHRS, CDR2 YFSETQ. The CDR3, as DNA: TGCGCCAGCAGCTTGGAGCTAGCGGGCTACACAGATACGCAGTATTTT. This sequence encodes CASSLELAGYTDTQYF.

The CDR3 DNA sequence: TGCGCCAGCAGCCAAGACGCGGTCACCGGGGAGCTGTTTTTT. Its protein is CASSQDAVTGELFF. The rearrangement links TRBV4-1 to TRBJ2-2; D gene uncertain. CDR1 is MGHRA and CDR2 is YSYEKL in the germline V gene. The CDR3 loop spans 14 amino acids. V was cut by 0 bases and J by 4 bases, with 6 bases left in between.

This rearrangement joins TRBV5-4 to TRBJ2-3; 9 bases match TRBD2. This CDR3 has 16 amino acids. The V gene's germline CDR1 is SGHNT and CDR2 YYREEE (reference sequence). J gave up 3 bases and V 0 bases, and 5 bases lay outside the gene matches. The CDR3 reads CASSLALAGTTDTQYF. CDR3 nucleotide sequence: TGTGCCAGCAGCTTGGCCCTAGCGGGAACTACAGATACGCAGTATTTT.

J is TRBJ2-1 and V is TRBV6-6; the match to TRBD2 covers 10 bases. Germline V gene sequence: CDR1 MNHNY, CDR2 SVGAGI (reference sequence). V was pared by 7 bases and J by 4 bases, with 7 bases of the junction left unmatched. This CDR3 contains 15 residues. CDR3 sequence reads: CASIRTSGLYNEQFF. In DNA, the CDR3 is TGTGCCAGCATCAGGACTAGCGGACTTTACAATGAGCAGTTCTTC.

In DNA form, the CDR3 reads TGTGCCAGCAGCGTGAGCGGGGGGCCCCAGCATTTT. This sequence encodes CASSVSGGPQHF. The J gene is TRBJ1-5, the V gene TRBV9; a possible D gene is TRBD1 (5 bases). The CDR3 covers 12 residues. In germline, CDR1 is SGDLS, CDR2 YYNGEE. Trimming removed 2 bases at V and 9 bases at J, with 9 bases between. The full variable domain, its missing parts supplied by reference TRBV9 and TRBJ1-5, is DSGVTQTPKHLITATGQRVTLRCSPRSGDLSVYWYQQSLDQGLQFLIQYYNGEERAKGNILERFSAQQFPDLHSELNLSSLELGDSALYFCASSVSGGPQHFGDGTRLSIL.

The genes are TRBV29-1 and TRBJ2-3; TRBD2 matches 7 bases. The V gene's germline CDR1 is SQVTM and CDR2 ANQGSEA. V shed 1 base, J shed 2 bases, and the junction held 3 bases outside the gene matches. The CDR3 spans 14 residues. The CDR3 DNA sequence: TGCAGCGTTGAAGGCGGGAGACTCACAGATACGCAGTATTTT. Translated: CSVEGGRLTDTQYF.

The chain uses TRBV5-1 and TRBJ2-7, with D maybe TRBD2 (6 bases). CDR3 length: 15 residues. From germline, CDR1 is SGHRS and CDR2 YFSETQ. Deletions cut 2 bases from V and 2 bases from J, with 14 bases between. CDR3 residues: CASSFEEGTPYEQYF. DNA of the CDR3: TGCGCCAGCAGCTTTGAGGAGGGAACCCCCTACGAGCAGTACTTC. Based on the CDR3 plus reference TRBV5-1 and TRBJ2-7, the full variable domain is KAGVTQTPRYLIKTRGQQVTLSCSPISGHRSVSWYQQTPGQGLQFLFEYFSETQRNKGNFPGRFSGRQFSNSRSEMNVSTLELGDSALYLCASSFEEGTPYEQYFGPGTRLTVT.

The chain uses TRBV11-1 and TRBJ2-3; 8 positions match TRBD1. The CDR3 extends over 15 amino acids. Germline CDR1 and CDR2: SGHAT and FQDESV (reference sequence). V was pared by 1 base and J by 4 bases, with 4 bases of the junction left unmatched. CDR3 DNA sequence: TGTGCCAGCAGCTTAGTTGCGGACAGGGCAGATACGCAGTATTTT. It encodes CASSLVADRADTQYF.

The chain joins TRBV5-1 to TRBJ1-4; D is undetermined. Germline assignment: CDR1 SGHRS and CDR2 YFSETQ. Trimming stripped 4 bases from V and 0 bases from J, with 19 bases between. The CDR3 contains 18 residues. The CDR3 coding sequence is TGCGCCAGCAGCACCCGGGGTCCCGGAATTGCAACTAATGAAAAACTGTTTTTT. This encodes CASSTRGPGIATNEKLFF.

In this sample, this clone turned up once. J is TRBJ2-2 and V is TRBV4-2, with a tentative D call TRBD1 (6 bases). Germline loops: CDR1 LGHNA, CDR2 YNFKEQ. The CDR3 covers 17 residues. The V gene lost 2 bases and the J gene lost 4 bases, with 17 bases spanning the gap. The CDR3 is CASSQRLGTGPTGELFF. CDR3 DNA: TGTGCCAGCAGCCAAAGGCTGGGCACAGGGCCCACCGGGGAGCTGTTTTTT.

V usage is TRBV28 and J usage is TRBJ2-7, with TRBD1 matching 10 bases. Losses at the gene ends were 5 bases for V and 5 bases for J; bases not matched to a gene: 3. The CDR3 is 13 amino acids. CDR1 is MDHEN, CDR2 SYDVKM, per germline. The CDR3 here is CASSRGQGDEQYF. The CDR3, as DNA: TGTGCCAGCAGTCGCGGACAGGGGGACGAGCAGTACTTC.